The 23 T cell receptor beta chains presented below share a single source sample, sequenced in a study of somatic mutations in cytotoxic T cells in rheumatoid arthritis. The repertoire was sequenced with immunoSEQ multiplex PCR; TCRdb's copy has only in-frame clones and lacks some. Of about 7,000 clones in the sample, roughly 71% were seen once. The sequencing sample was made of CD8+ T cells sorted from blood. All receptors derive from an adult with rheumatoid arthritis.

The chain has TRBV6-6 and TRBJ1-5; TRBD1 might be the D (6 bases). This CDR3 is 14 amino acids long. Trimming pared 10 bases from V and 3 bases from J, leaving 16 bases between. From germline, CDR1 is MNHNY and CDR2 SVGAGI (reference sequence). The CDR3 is CAIKSQGTNQPQHF. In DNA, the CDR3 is TGTGCCATCAAATCACAGGGAACCAATCAGCCCCAGCATTTT.

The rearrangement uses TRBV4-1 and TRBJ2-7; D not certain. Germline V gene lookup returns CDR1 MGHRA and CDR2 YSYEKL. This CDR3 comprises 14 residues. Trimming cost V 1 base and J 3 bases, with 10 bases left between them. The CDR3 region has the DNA TGCGCCAGCAGCCAAGTAGGCTACATCTACGAGCAGTACTTC. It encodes CASSQVGYIYEQYF.

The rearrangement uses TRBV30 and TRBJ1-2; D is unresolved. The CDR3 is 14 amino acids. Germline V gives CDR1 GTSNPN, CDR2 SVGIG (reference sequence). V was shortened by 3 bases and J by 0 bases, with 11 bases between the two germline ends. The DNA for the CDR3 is TGTGCCTGGAGGGTACTAACTACTAACTATGGCTACACCTTC. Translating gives CAWRVLTTNYGYTF.

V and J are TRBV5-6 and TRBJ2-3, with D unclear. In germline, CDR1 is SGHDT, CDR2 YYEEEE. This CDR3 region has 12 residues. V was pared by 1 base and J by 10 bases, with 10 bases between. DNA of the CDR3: TGTGCCAGCAGCTTGAGTAGTAACGCGCAGTATTTT. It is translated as CASSLSSNAQYF.

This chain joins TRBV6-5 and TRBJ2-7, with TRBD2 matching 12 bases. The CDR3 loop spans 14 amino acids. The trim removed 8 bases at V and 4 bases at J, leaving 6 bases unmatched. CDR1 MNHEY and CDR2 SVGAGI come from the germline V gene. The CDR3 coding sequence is TGTGCCAGCGCTCCGGGACTAGCGGGTTACGAGCAGTACTTC. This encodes CASAPGLAGYEQYF.

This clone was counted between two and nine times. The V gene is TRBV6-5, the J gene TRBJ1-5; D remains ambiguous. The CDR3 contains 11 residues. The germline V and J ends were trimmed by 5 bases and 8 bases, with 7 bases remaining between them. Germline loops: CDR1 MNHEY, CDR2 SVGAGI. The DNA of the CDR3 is TGTGCCAGCAGTGAGACTGAGCCCCAGCATTTT. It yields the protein CASSETEPQHF.

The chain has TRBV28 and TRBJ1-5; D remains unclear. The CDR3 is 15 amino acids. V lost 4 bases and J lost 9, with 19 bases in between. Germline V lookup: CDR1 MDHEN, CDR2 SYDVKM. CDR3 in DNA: TGTGCCAGCAGTTCCCAACCGGACCTAATCGGGCCCCAGCATTTT. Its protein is CASSSQPDLIGPQHF.

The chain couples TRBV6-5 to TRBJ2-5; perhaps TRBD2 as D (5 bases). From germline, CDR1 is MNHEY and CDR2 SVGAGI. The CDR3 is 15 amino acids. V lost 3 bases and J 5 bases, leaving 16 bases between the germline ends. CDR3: CASSYAAGAGETQYF. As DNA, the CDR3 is TGTGCCAGCAGTTATGCTGCGGGCGCCGGGGAGACCCAGTACTTC.

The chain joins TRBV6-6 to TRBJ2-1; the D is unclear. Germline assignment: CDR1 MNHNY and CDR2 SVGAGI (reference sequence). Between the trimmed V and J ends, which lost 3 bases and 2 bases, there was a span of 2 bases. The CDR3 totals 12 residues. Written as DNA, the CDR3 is TGTGCCAGCAGTTATCCCTACAATGAGCAGTTCTTC. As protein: CASSYPYNEQFF.

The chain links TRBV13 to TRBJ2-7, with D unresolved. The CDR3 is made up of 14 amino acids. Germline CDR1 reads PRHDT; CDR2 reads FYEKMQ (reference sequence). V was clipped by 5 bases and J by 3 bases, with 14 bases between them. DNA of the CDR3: TGTGCCAGCAGCCCAGGAGTCACCTACTACGAGCAGTACTTC. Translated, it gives CASSPGVTYYEQYF.

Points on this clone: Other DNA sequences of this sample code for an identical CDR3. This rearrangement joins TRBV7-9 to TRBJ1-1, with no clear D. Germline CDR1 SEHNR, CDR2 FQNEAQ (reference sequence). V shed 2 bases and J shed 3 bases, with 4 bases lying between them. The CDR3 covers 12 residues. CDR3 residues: CASSLSDTEAFF. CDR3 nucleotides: TGTGCCAGCAGCTTATCGGACACTGAAGCTTTCTTT.

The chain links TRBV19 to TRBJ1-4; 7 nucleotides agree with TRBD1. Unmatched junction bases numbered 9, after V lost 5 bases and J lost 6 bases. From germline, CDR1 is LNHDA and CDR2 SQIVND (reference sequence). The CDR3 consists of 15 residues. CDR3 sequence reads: CASSPWDSGDEKLFF. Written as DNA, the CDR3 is TGTGCCAGTAGTCCTTGGGACAGCGGGGATGAAAAACTGTTTTTT.

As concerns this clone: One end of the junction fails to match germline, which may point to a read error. CDR3 loop: CSVQRGTGTGNTTYF. DNA of the CDR3: TGCAGCGTACAAAGAGGGACAGGGACTGGAAACACCACATATTTT. J is TRBJ1-3 and V is TRBV29-1; 9 nucleotides match TRBD1. The CDR3 contains 15 residues. Germline V gene sequence: CDR1 SQVTM, CDR2 ANQGSEA. Full variable domain (outside the CDR3, taken from reference TRBV29-1 and TRBJ1-3): SAVISQKPSRDICQRGTSLTIQCQVDSQVTMMFWYRQQPGQSLTLIATANQGSEATYESGFVIDKFPISRPNLTFSTLTVSNMSPEDSSIYLCSVQRGTGTGNTTYFGEGSWLTVV.

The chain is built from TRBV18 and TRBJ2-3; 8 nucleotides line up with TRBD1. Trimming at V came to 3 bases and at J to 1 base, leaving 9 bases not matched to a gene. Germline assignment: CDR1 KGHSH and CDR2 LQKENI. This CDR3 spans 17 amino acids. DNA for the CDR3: TGTGCCAGCTCACCCCCCGACAGGGGACGGGGCACAGATACGCAGTATTTT. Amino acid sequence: CASSPPDRGRGTDTQYF.

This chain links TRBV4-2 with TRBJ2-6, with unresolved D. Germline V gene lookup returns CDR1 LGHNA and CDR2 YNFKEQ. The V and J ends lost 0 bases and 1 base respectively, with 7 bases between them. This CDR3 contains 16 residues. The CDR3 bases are TGTGCCAGCAGCCAAGAGAGTGGTTCTGGGGCCAACGTCCTGACTTTC. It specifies CASSQESGSGANVLTF.

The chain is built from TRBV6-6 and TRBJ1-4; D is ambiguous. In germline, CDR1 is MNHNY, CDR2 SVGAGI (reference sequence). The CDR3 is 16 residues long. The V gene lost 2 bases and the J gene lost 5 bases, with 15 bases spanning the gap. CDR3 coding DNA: TGTGCCAGCAGTTACGATGACTCCGGTGTAAATGAAAAACTGTTTTTT. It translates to CASSYDDSGVNEKLFF.

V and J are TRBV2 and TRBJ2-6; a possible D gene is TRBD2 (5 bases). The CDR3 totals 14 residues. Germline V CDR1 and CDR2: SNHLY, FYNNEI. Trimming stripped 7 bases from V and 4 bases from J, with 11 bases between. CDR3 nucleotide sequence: TGTGCCAGCATTGGGGAGAGGGGGGCCAACGTCCTGACTTTC. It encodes CASIGERGANVLTF.

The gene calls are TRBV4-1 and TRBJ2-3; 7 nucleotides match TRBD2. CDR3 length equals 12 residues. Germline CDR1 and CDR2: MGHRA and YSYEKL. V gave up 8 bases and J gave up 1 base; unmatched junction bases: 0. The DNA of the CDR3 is TGCGCCAGCGGGGGGGGCACAGATACGCAGTATTTT. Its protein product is CASGGGTDTQYF.

CDR3 DNA sequence: TGTGCCAGCAGTAAAGGGGGGGTGGGGAACACCGGGGAGCTGTTTTTT. Translation: CASSKGGVGNTGELFF. The rearrangement joins TRBV6-1 to TRBJ2-2; weak D call: TRBD2 (7 bases). Per the germline V gene, CDR1 is MNHNS and CDR2 is SASEGT. This CDR3 contains 16 residues. Between the trimmed V and J ends, which lost 5 bases and 1 base, there was a span of 14 bases.

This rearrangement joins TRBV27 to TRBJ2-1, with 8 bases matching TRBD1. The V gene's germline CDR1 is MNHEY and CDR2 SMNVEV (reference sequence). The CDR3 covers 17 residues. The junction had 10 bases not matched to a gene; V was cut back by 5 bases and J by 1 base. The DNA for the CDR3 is TGTGCCAGCAGTCCCCTCCGGGACAGGTTTTCCTACAATGAGCAGTTCTTC. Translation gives CASSPLRDRFSYNEQFF.

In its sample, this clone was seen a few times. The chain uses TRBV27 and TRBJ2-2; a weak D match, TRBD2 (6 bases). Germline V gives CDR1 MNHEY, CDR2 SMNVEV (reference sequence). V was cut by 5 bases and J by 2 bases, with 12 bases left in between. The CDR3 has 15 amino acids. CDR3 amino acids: CASSPRGTNTGELFF. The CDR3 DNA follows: TGTGCCAGCAGTCCTCGGGGGACCAACACCGGGGAGCTGTTTTTT.

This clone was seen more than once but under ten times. CDR3 sequence: CASSSSSGTGFWGYTF. Written as DNA, the CDR3 is TGTGCCAGCAGCTCCTCCTCCGGGACAGGGTTCTGGGGCTACACCTTC. V gene TRBV7-9 combines with J gene TRBJ1-2; 9 bases are a match to TRBD1. This CDR3 contains 16 residues. Germline assignment: CDR1 SEHNR and CDR2 FQNEAQ (reference sequence). V trimming: 4 bases; J trimming: 8 bases; junction bases outside the gene matches: 14.

CDR3 loop: CASSPKETYNEQFF. Here the CDR3 DNA reads TGTGCCAGCTCACCGAAGGAGACCTACAATGAGCAGTTCTTC. J is TRBJ2-1 and V is TRBV18; D gene ambiguous. This CDR3 comprises 14 residues. CDR1 is KGHSH, CDR2 LQKENI, per germline. V was pared by 3 bases and J by 2 bases, with 8 bases between.